This is a list of T cell receptor beta chains from one sample in a study of CD8 T cells in Susac syndrome. TCRdb reprocessed the immunoSEQ multiplex PCR reads via MiXCR and lists one record per CDR3 protein. This repertoire shows 240,000 or so distinct CDR3 sequences, 90% to 97% found once; its top ten account for around 0.1%. The source material was CD4+ T cells from PBMCs. The receptors here all came from a human donor with Susac syndrome. Each CDR3 is given with its conserved first and last residue. Each record gives: CDR3 DNA, CDR3 protein, D gene, J gene, V gene, clone size. A D gene is named only where the DNA matches it firmly. Expanded clones get a size class; other rows say once, few or many, or leave the size out.

TGTGCCAGCAGCTTAGCGTCCGGCGGGCCCCAGCATTTT CASSLASGGPQHF - TRBJ1-5 TRBV7-2 -
TGTGCCAGCAGCCTTCTACCGGGACAGTCCTCTGGGGCCAACGTCCTGACTTTC CASSLLPGQSSGANVLTF TRBD1 TRBJ2-6 TRBV2 -
TGTGCCACCAACCAGATAGCCGACTCTTACGAGCAGTACTTC CATNQIADSYEQYF - TRBJ2-7 TRBV10-3 -
TGTGCCAGCAGTGAACCGGGACAGAACACTGAAGCTTTCTTT CASSEPGQNTEAFF - TRBJ1-1 TRBV6-1 -
TGCAGTGCCCCTGGGAGCTCCTATAATTCACCCCTCCACTTT CSAPGSSYNSPLHF - TRBJ1-6 TRBV20-1 once
TGTGCCAGCTCACCTATGGACAGCTATGGCTACACCTTC CASSPMDSYGYTF - TRBJ1-2 TRBV18 -
TGTGCCAGCAGCTCACAGGGACGGCGCTACGAGCAGTACTTC CASSSQGRRYEQYF - TRBJ2-7 TRBV7-8 -
TGCAGTGCTCGGCCTTGGGGGAGGCCCCGGGATACGCAGTATTTT CSARPWGRPRDTQYF - TRBJ2-3 TRBV20-1 -
TGTGCCAGCAGTTTCAGTGACAGGATGCGTGGCTACACCTTC CASSFSDRMRGYTF - TRBJ1-2 TRBV12-3/TRBV12-4 -
TGTGCCAGCAGCTTCCAGAAAAAGACAGGGCAAAACGAGCAGTACTTC CASSFQKKTGQNEQYF TRBD1 TRBJ2-7 TRBV7-9 -
TGCGCCAGCAGCCAAGATCTTGGGGACCGCCAAGTCGATGAGCAGTTCTTC CASSQDLGDRQVDEQFF - TRBJ2-1 TRBV4-1 -
TGCAGCGTTGCTCCAGGGGGCACTGAAGCTTTCTTT CSVAPGGTEAFF TRBD1 TRBJ1-1 TRBV29-1 -
TGTGCCAGCAGCGCCGGGAACATGAACACTGAAGCTTTCTTT CASSAGNMNTEAFF - TRBJ1-1 TRBV9 -
TGCAGCGTTGAAAGTGCCGAGCAGTACTTC CSVESAEQYF - TRBJ2-7 TRBV29-1 -
TGTGCCTGGGGACTAGTAAGATCCTACGAGCAGTACTTC CAWGLVRSYEQYF TRBD2 TRBJ2-7 TRBV30 -
TGTGCCTGGGGAGGTCCCCCCACCGGGGAGCTGTTTTTT CAWGGPPTGELFF - TRBJ2-2 TRBV30 -
TGTGCCAGCTCACCACCTCGGGGTCTAGCTGAAGCTTTCTTT CASSPPRGLAEAFF - TRBJ1-1 TRBV18 -
TGTGCCAGCAGCCAAGATCGAATAGCACGAGGAATAGGCGAGCAGTACTTC CASSQDRIARGIGEQYF - TRBJ2-7 TRBV3-1 -
TGTGCCAGCAGTTTAATCGGATTACGGCAGCCCCAGCATTTT CASSLIGLRQPQHF - TRBJ1-5 TRBV27 -
TGTGCCAGTAGCGGAACAATGAACACTGAAGCTTTCTTT CASSGTMNTEAFF - TRBJ1-1 TRBV19 -
TGCGCCAGCAGTACAGGGGACAGAGACACCGATACGCAGTATTTT CASSTGDRDTDTQYF TRBD1 TRBJ2-3 TRBV10-2 -
TGTGCCAGCAGCCCTCAACAGGGGGCAATACCTAACTATGGCTACACCTTC CASSPQQGAIPNYGYTF TRBD1 TRBJ1-2 TRBV11-2 -
TGTGCCAGCAGTTACTCTCAGGGGGCAGGTGGCTACACCTTC CASSYSQGAGGYTF TRBD1 TRBJ1-2 TRBV6-6 -
TGTGCCAGCAGCGCTAGCGGAGTAGCCAAAAACATTCAGTACTTC CASSASGVAKNIQYF TRBD2 TRBJ2-4 TRBV9 -